The T cell receptor (beta chain) under discussion was sequenced for a study of human T cells and chemical hapten exposure. Time point: pre-sensitization, week 0. Treatment here: therapeutic diphenylcyclopropenone sensitization with weekly scalp DPC. As processed by the authors: The median was roughly 91,000 TCRs per sample, ranging about 20,000 to 700,000. TCRdb redid the calling of the RACE reads with MiXCR, one entry per CDR3 protein. None of the V and J calls come from the authors' own analysis; TCRdb made them. The table lists 100,000 to 150,000 distinct CDR3 sequences, about 13% of them singletons. Notes on the study in general: Alopecia affected the donors, so their immune response may differ from healthy people's. Higher patch test scores went with higher counts of PT1 expanded TCRs.

This clonotype has at least ten counts. What it binds is not known. Looked up from germline, CDR1 is MNHEY and CDR2 is SVGAGI. Losses at the gene ends were 6 bases for V and 1 base for J; bases not matched to a gene: 8. CDR3 size: 15 residues. The sequence came from a young woman with alopecia areata. Some clones in this sample may be carry-over from other donors' samples. The sequencing here drew on whole blood, taken in connection with sensitization to the hapten diphenylcyclopropenone (DPC). The chain carries TRBV6-5 and TRBJ1-2, with TRBD1 identical over 7 bases. In DNA, the CDR3 is TGTGCCAGCAGGTCGGGACAGAGGAATAACTATGGCTACACCTTC. Translation: CASRSGQRNNYGYTF.